This T cell receptor beta chain appears in the sequencing data of a study of blood T cell repertoires in COVID-19. Study details: COVID-19 samples from acute and convalescent phases originated in the United States, Italy and Spain. From T cells, B-cell-depleted T cells, or PBMCs came the material, which was cDNA or gDNA.

The V gene's germline CDR1 is KGHDR and CDR2 SFDVKD. V gave up 4 bases and J gave up 8 bases, with 5 bases separating them. This CDR3 contains 11 residues. As handled by the study authors: For nucleated cells, counts were estimated from reference gene primer amplification. Using immunoSEQ multiplex PCR, the repertoire was profiled, and TCRdb retains in-frame clones only, with some absent. The V and J calls and clone size were taken over from that table, and D and trimming were inferred from the DNA. The sample lists fewer than 500,000 clones, around 89% occurring once. V is TRBV24-1 and J is TRBJ2-1, with unresolved D. The origin of this receptor is a woman aged 25 to 39 with acute or convalescent COVID-19. The material sequenced was peripheral blood. The CDR3: CATSDADEQFF. CDR3 sequence (DNA): TGTGCCACCAGTGACGCGGATGAGCAGTTCTTC.